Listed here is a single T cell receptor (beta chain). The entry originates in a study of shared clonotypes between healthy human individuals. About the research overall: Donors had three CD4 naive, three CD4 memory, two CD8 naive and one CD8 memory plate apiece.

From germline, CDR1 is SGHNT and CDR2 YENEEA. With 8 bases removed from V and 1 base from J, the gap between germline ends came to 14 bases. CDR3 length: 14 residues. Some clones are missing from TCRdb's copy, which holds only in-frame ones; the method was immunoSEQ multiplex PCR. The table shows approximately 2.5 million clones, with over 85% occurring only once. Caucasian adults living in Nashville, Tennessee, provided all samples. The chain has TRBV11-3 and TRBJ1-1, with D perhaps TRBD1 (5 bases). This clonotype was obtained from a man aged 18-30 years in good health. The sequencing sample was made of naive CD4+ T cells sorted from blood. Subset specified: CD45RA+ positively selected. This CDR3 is CASAPSGQNTEAFF. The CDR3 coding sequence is TGTGCCAGCGCCCCCTCCGGACAGAACACTGAAGCTTTCTTT.